The sequence of this T cell receptor beta chain was determined in a study of OX40 agonist ivuxolimab in advanced cancers. Study as a whole: The study gave patients intravenous ivuxolimab at 0.01 to 10 mg/kg every 2 weeks.

About this clone itself: What it recognizes is unknown.

Whole-study findings and limits: Patients who responded partially at 0.1-3.0 mg/kg showed clonal expansion ranking among the lowest. At doses 0.1 to 3.0 mg/kg, CD4+ and CD8+ clones expanded.

CDR1 is SGHTA and CDR2 is FQGNSA in the germline V gene. This CDR3 contains 12 residues. V gave up 3 bases and J gave up 6 bases, with 9 bases separating them. TCRdb keeps only in-frame clones here, not all; method: immunoSEQ multiplex PCR. The sample shows roughly 80,000 clones, approximately 85% of them seen only once. The gene calls are TRBV7-2 and TRBJ2-7; D is perhaps TRBD1 (6 bases). The sample was CD4+ or CD8+ T cells sorted from blood, taken in a trial of the OX40 agonist ivuxolimab. The TCR comes from an adult with an advanced solid tumor such as melanoma, head and neck, liver or kidney cancer. CDR3 DNA: TGTGCCAGCAGCTTTCGACAGGCCGAGCAGTACTTC. The encoded protein is CASSFRQAEQYF.